This TCR beta chain was recorded in a study of blood T cell repertoires in COVID-19. Study at large: The origin of the acute and convalescent COVID-19 samples was the United States, Italy and Spain. The cDNA or gDNA used as material had been derived from T cells, B-cell-depleted T cells, or PBMCs.

Germline V gene data show CDR1 as SGHTA and CDR2 as FQGNSA. The CDR3 consists of 16 residues. V was trimmed by 2 bases and J by 4 bases, leaving 17 bases between them. Libraries were prepared by immunoSEQ multiplex PCR; TCRdb keeps only in-frame clonotypes and omits some of them. The data show fewer than 250,000 clones, more than 80% seen once. Everyone who took part was roughly 18 to 89 years old, and they came from over 20 US areas. A COVID-19 case was met by exposed participants within 2 weeks before study entry. Sequenced material: PBMCs or T cells enriched from blood (not recorded which). The gene calls are TRBV7-2 and TRBJ1-2, with D perhaps matching TRBD1 (5 bases). The source of this sequence is a man aged 45 to 65 who had been exposed to COVID-19. CDR3 sequence reads: CASSLHLRGLGYGYTF. The DNA for the CDR3 is TGTGCCAGCAGCTTACATCTAAGGGGATTGGGCTATGGCTACACCTTC.